This TCR beta chain is from a study of OX40 agonist ivuxolimab in advanced cancers. Study-wide background: Earlier anti-PD-1, anti-PD-L1 or anti-CTLA-4 therapy was permitted; about 38% had received some.

Samples were taken at baseline and on day 1 of cycles 4 and 7. Assay used: immunoSEQ multiplex PCR; TCRdb lists only in-frame clones, some missing. The sample contains 55,000 to 70,000 clones, roughly 84% of which appear only once. This specimen consisted of CD4+ or CD8+ T cells sorted from blood, obtained in a trial of the OX40 agonist ivuxolimab. The TCR originated in an adult with an advanced solid tumor such as melanoma, head and neck, liver or kidney cancer.

The CDR3 DNA reads TGTGCCAGCAGGGCTTCAGGGAACGGACAGCCCCAGCATTTT. As protein: CASRASGNGQPQHF. This rearrangement joins TRBV25-1 to TRBJ1-5; TRBD1 is a possible D gene (5 bases). The CDR3 extends over 14 amino acids. Deletions cut 6 bases from V and 7 bases from J, with 16 bases between. Germline V gives CDR1 MGHDK, CDR2 SYGVNS.